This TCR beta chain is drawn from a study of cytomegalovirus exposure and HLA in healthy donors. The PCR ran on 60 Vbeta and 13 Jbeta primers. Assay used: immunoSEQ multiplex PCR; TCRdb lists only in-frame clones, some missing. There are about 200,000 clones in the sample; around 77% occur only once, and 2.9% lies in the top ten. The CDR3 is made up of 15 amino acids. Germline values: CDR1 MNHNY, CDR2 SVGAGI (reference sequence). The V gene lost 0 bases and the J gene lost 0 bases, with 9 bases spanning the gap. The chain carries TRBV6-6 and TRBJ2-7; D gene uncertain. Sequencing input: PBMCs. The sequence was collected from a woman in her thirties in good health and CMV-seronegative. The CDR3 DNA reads TGTGCCAGCAGTTACTCGGCCCTTTTCTCCTACGAGCAGTACTTC. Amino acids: CASSYSALFSYEQYF.